This note documents a single TCR beta chain sequence. A much larger clone lies one base from this, so it may be a read error. Bulk libraries came from a prior protocol with listed TCR primers. A single record per CDR3 protein comes from TCRdb applying MiXCR to the PCR reads. The sample contains about 640,000 distinct CDR3 sequences, 15% to 20% of which appear only once. RNA fractions of 10%, 30% or 50% and 20,000 to 1,000,000 sorted cells were the source of naive CD8 libraries. The data originate from a study of molecular identifiers for immune sequencing clone quantification. Germline V gene lookup returns CDR1 SGHAT and CDR2 FQNNGV. The CDR3 spans 12 residues.

Sequencing was done on a sample of naive CD8+ T cells from blood, with Jurkat cell RNA spiked in. Indicated subset: FACS-sorted CD8+CD4-CCR7+CD45RA+ naive T cells. The TCR originated in a human donor in good health. Some libraries in this study had Jurkat cell RNA spiked in. The chain is built from TRBV11-2 and TRBJ1-4; D call uncertain. CDR3 sequence (DNA): TGTGCCTGCAGCTTTATGGGTGAAAAACTGTTTTTT. It translates to CACSFMGEKLFF.